Following are 31 T cell receptor beta chains from one sample sequenced in a study of cytomegalovirus exposure and HLA in healthy donors. 60 Vbeta and 13 Jbeta primers were used in PCR. The table came from immunoSEQ multiplex PCR; TCRdb's copy has only in-frame clones and leaves some out. The table shows 120,000 or so clones, with about four fifths occurring only once. Sequenced: PBMCs. The receptors stem from a woman aged 40 to 50 in good health and CMV-seropositive.

The J gene is TRBJ2-5, the V gene TRBV5-1, with TRBD2 matching 16 bases. V lost 4 bases, J lost 5 bases, and 8 bases stayed unmatched. CDR3 length: 17 amino acids. Germline CDR1 SGHRS, CDR2 YFSETQ. CDR3 in amino acids: CASSPGLAGGPGETQYF. The CDR3 DNA reads TGCGCCAGCAGCCCGGGACTAGCGGGAGGGCCTGGGGAGACCCAGTACTTC.

The chain has TRBV28 and TRBJ1-2; a possible D gene is TRBD1 (6 bases). Germline V gene sequence: CDR1 MDHEN, CDR2 SYDVKM. V lost 3 bases to trimming and J lost 4 bases, with 24 bases between them. The length of the CDR3 is 18 residues. The CDR3 here is CASSFPPKYRDGIYGYTF. For the CDR3, the DNA is TGTGCCAGCAGTTTTCCACCTAAGTACAGGGACGGAATCTATGGCTACACCTTC.

The rearrangement uses TRBV18 and TRBJ2-7; no clear D gene. With 1 base removed from V and 0 bases from J, the gap between germline ends came to 7 bases. The CDR3 sequence is 14 residues long. Germline V gives CDR1 KGHSH, CDR2 LQKENI. Here the CDR3 reads CASSPRMSSYEQYF. The CDR3 coding sequence is TGTGCCAGCTCACCACGCATGAGCTCCTACGAGCAGTACTTC.

The chain combines TRBV5-1 with TRBJ2-5; D perhaps matches TRBD2 (6 bases). The end of the DNA fits TRBJ2-7 better, so the J call may be wrong. Germline V lookup: CDR1 SGHRS, CDR2 YFSETQ. CDR3 length equals 15 residues. The CDR3 reads CASSLRRALISEQYF. CDR3 nucleotides: TGCGCCAGCAGCTTGAGGAGGGCGCTGATATCCGAGCAGTACTTC.

The rearrangement uses TRBV5-1 and TRBJ1-1; 9 bases line up with TRBD1. This CDR3 is built from 16 residues. With V trimmed by 0 bases and J by 7 bases, 10 bases remained unmatched. Germline assignment: CDR1 SGHRS and CDR2 YFSETQ. The CDR3 DNA is TGCGCCAGCAGCTTGGGTGCAGGACAGGGGCAAGGTGAAGCTTTCTTT. The encoded protein is CASSLGAGQGQGEAFF.

This sequence joins TRBV27 and TRBJ2-7; maybe TRBD1 (6 bases). The CDR3 has 15 amino acids. Per germline, CDR1 MNHEY and CDR2 SMNVEV (reference sequence). Trimming pared 7 bases from V and 2 bases from J, leaving 18 bases between. CDR3 DNA: TGTGCCAGCAACCCGGGAACAGGGCCAACCTACGAGCAGTACTTC. Protein: CASNPGTGPTYEQYF.

Only one count was recorded for this clone. The CDR3: CASSQVSLAGDTGELFF. The CDR3, as DNA: TGTGCCAGCAGCCAAGTATCCCTAGCGGGGGACACCGGGGAGCTGTTTTTT. The chain couples TRBV14 to TRBJ2-2, with 10 bases matching TRBD2. The CDR3 has 17 residues. Per germline, CDR1 SGHDN and CDR2 FVKESK. J gave up 3 bases and V 1 base, and 5 bases lay outside the gene matches.

The V call is TRBV7-2, the J call TRBJ1-2; no reliable D call. This CDR3 spans 15 amino acids. Germline V gene data show CDR1 as SGHTA and CDR2 as FQGNSA. The ends were cut back, 2 bases at V and 8 bases at J, with 18 bases in the middle. CDR3 in DNA: TGTGCCAGCAGCTTAATACAGACCCCGTTAGGAGGCTACACCTTC. Encoded protein: CASSLIQTPLGGYTF.

This sequence joins TRBV10-1 and TRBJ1-1; D unresolved. Germline CDR1 WNHNN, CDR2 SYGVQD (reference sequence). Trimming left V 2 bases short and J 4 bases short, with 8 bases between. The CDR3 is 13 amino acids. The CDR3 DNA reads as TGCGCCAGCAGTGAGGCTGGCGGCACTGAAGCTTTCTTT. Its protein is CASSEAGGTEAFF.

The rearrangement uses TRBV28 and TRBJ1-6, with a tentative D call TRBD1 (6 bases). The CDR3 totals 15 residues. Germline V lookup: CDR1 MDHEN, CDR2 SYDVKM. V lost 4 bases to trimming and J lost 6 bases, with 13 bases between them. The CDR3 here is CASSSLQGINSPLHF. For the CDR3, the DNA is TGTGCCAGCAGTTCCTTACAGGGAATTAATTCACCCCTCCACTTT. Based on the CDR3 plus reference TRBV28 and TRBJ1-6, the full variable domain is DVKVTQSSRYLVKRTGEKVFLECVQDMDHENMFWYRQDPGLGLRLIYFSYDVKMKEKGDIPEGYSVSREKKERFSLILESASTNQTSMYLCASSSLQGINSPLHFGNGTRLTVT.

V usage is TRBV10-1 and J usage is TRBJ1-1; D possibly corresponds to TRBD1 (5 bases). This CDR3 region has 13 residues. Looked up from germline, CDR1 is WNHNN and CDR2 is SYGVQD (reference sequence). Trimming left V 2 bases short and J 7 bases short, with 11 bases between. The CDR3 is CASSEGGTLEAFF. CDR3 in DNA: TGCGCCAGCAGTGAGGGGGGGACCCTTGAAGCTTTCTTT.

The genes are TRBV9 and TRBJ2-1; the match to TRBD2 covers 11 bases. The CDR3 spans 18 residues. Unmatched junction bases numbered 13, after V lost 1 base and J lost 7 bases. The germline V gene encodes CDR1 SGDLS and CDR2 YYNGEE. The CDR3 nucleotides read TGTGCCAGCAGCGTAACATGGGACGGGGGGACTAGCGGAAATGAGCAGTTCTTC. Its translation: CASSVTWDGGTSGNEQFF. The variable domain in full, with the rest retrieved from reference TRBV9 and TRBJ2-1, is DSGVTQTPKHLITATGQRVTLRCSPRSGDLSVYWYQQSLDQGLQFLIQYYNGEERAKGNILERFSAQQFPDLHSELNLSSLELGDSALYFCASSVTWDGGTSGNEQFFGPGTRLTVL.

The chain recombines TRBV4-1 with TRBJ2-2; the D gene is possibly TRBD1 (5 bases). The germline CDR1 and CDR2 sequences are MGHRA and YSYEKL. V was cut by 4 bases and J by 6 bases, with 12 bases left in between. The CDR3 contains 14 residues. CDR3 residues: CASSPLLRAGELFF. CDR3 bases: TGCGCCAGCAGCCCCCTACTCAGGGCCGGGGAGCTGTTTTTT.

The V gene is TRBV5-8, the J gene TRBJ2-7; 11 bases are shared with TRBD1. The V segment lost 2 bases and the J segment 2 bases; nucleotides outside the gene matches: 6. The CDR3 is 16 amino acids. The germline CDR1 and CDR2 sequences are SGHTS and YDEGEE. The CDR3 reads CASSFYPGQGAYEQYF. The CDR3 region has the DNA TGTGCCAGCAGCTTCTACCCGGGACAGGGGGCCTACGAGCAGTACTTC.

The chain couples TRBV11-2 to TRBJ2-1; 14 bases line up with TRBD2. Trimming at V came to 5 bases and at J to 9 bases, leaving 6 bases not matched to a gene. The germline gives CDR1 SGHAT, CDR2 FQNNGV. This CDR3 comprises 15 residues. This CDR3 reads CASSPGTSGSSEQFF. The CDR3 DNA reads as TGTGCCAGCAGCCCCGGGACTAGCGGGAGTAGTGAGCAGTTCTTC.

The gene calls are TRBV28 and TRBJ1-1, with 7 nucleotides matching TRBD1. Germline V lookup: CDR1 MDHEN, CDR2 SYDVKM. The CDR3 covers 15 residues. Trimming took 5 bases from V and 1 from J; bases not matched to a gene: 7. The CDR3 DNA follows: TGTGCCAGCAGTGTAAGACAGGGATCGAACACTGAAGCTTTCTTT. Translation gives CASSVRQGSNTEAFF.

The table lists this clone with a count of one. At one end, the junction sequence differs from germline, possibly due to a read error. This CDR3 is CSSRPPMGQVTLEQYF. The CDR3 nucleotides are TGTTCCAGTAGACCTCCCATGGGACAGGTGACTCTCGAGCAGTACTTC. The chain couples TRBV7-9 to TRBJ2-7; 8 bases align to TRBD1. The germline V gene encodes CDR1 SEHNR and CDR2 FQNEAQ (reference sequence). There are 16 residues in the CDR3.

This clone was seen only once. The chain employs TRBV15 and TRBJ2-3; possibly TRBD2 for D (6 bases). Looked up from germline, CDR1 is LNHNV and CDR2 is YYDKDF (reference sequence). The CDR3 runs 16 residues. Trimming removed 0 bases at V and 2 bases at J, with 12 bases between. Here the CDR3 DNA reads TGTGCCACCAGCAGAGATGTCGGGGGATACACAGATACGCAGTATTTT. Its protein product is CATSRDVGGYTDTQYF. Drawing the rest from reference TRBV15 and TRBJ2-3, the complete variable domain is DAMVIQNPRYQVTQFGKPVTLSCSQTLNHNVMYWYQQKSSQAPKLLFHYYDKDFNNEADTPDNFQSRRPNTSFCFLDIRSPGLGDTAMYLCATSRDVGGYTDTQYFGPGTRLTVL.

This clone was seen just once. The chain joins TRBV11-2 to TRBJ2-7; D unclear. The germline V gene has CDR1 SGHAT and CDR2 FQNNGV. Trimming removed 1 base at V and 2 bases at J, with 9 bases between. The CDR3 is made up of 14 amino acids. For the CDR3, the DNA is TGTGCCAGCAGCTTAGCGCACATCCCCTACGAGCAGTACTTC. Translating gives CASSLAHIPYEQYF. Full variable domain (outside the CDR3, taken from reference TRBV11-2 and TRBJ2-7): EAGVAQSPRYKIIEKRQSVAFWCNPISGHATLYWYQQILGQGPKLLIQFQNNGVVDDSQLPKDRFSAERLKGVDSTLKIQPAKLEDSAVYLCASSLAHIPYEQYFGPGTRLTVT.

This chain connects TRBV2 to TRBJ2-3, with TRBD2 identical over 7 bases. Germline loops: CDR1 SNHLY, CDR2 FYNNEI. V trimming: 6 bases; J trimming: 7 bases; junction bases outside the gene matches: 16. The CDR3 runs 16 residues. CDR3 in DNA: TGTGCCAGCAGACCCACTTCTCTAGCGGCCCCACATACGCAGTATTTT. This sequence encodes CASRPTSLAAPHTQYF.

The genes are TRBV4-1 and TRBJ2-5, with 9 nucleotides matching TRBD2. The end of the DNA is better explained by TRBJ2-7, so the J call may be wrong. This CDR3 contains 17 residues. Germline-derived CDR1 and CDR2 are MGHRA and YSYEKL. Here the CDR3 reads CASSQGIAGVMSYEQYF. The CDR3 DNA follows: TGCGCCAGCAGCCAAGGGATAGCGGGAGTGATGTCCTACGAGCAGTACTTC.

The chain joins TRBV6-5 to TRBJ2-1; maybe TRBD2 (6 bases). V lost 0 bases and J 7 bases, leaving 16 bases between the germline ends. The germline V gene has CDR1 MNHEY and CDR2 SVGAGI. CDR3 length: 16 amino acids. The CDR3 loop is CASSYSRAGRSNEQFF. CDR3 bases: TGTGCCAGCAGTTACTCGAGGGCGGGAAGGTCTAATGAGCAGTTCTTC.

This clone was found once. The chain couples TRBV27 to TRBJ1-5, with TRBD1 matching over 7 bases. Germline values: CDR1 MNHEY, CDR2 SMNVEV (reference sequence). J gave up 5 bases and V 4 bases, and 5 bases lay outside the gene matches. CDR3 length: 14 amino acids. The CDR3 DNA reads TGTGCCAGCAGTTCGACAGGGAAGTATCAGCCCCAGCATTTT. It is translated as CASSSTGKYQPQHF.

The chain employs TRBV9 and TRBJ2-5; 9 bases map to TRBD2. There are 14 residues in the CDR3. Germline trimming cut 0 bases from V and 4 bases from J; bases unmatched to any gene: 1. Germline CDR1 and CDR2: SGDLS and YYNGEE. CDR3 bases: TGTGCCAGCAGCGTAGGTAGCGGGGGAGAGACCCAGTACTTC. The encoded protein is CASSVGSGGETQYF.

The V call is TRBV9, the J call TRBJ2-2; 11 bases map to TRBD2. The J segment lost 7 bases and the V segment lost 1 base, leaving 9 bases of the junction unmatched. This CDR3 contains 17 residues. CDR1 is SGDLS and CDR2 is YYNGEE in the germline V gene. The CDR3 bases are TGTGCCAGCAGCGTAACTAGCGGGAGAGATGGCCACGGGGAGCTGTTTTTT. This translates into CASSVTSGRDGHGELFF.

The chain combines TRBV2 with TRBJ1-2; TRBD1 might be the D (5 bases). CDR3 length: 14 residues. Trimming shortened V by 5 bases and J by 10 bases, and 20 bases separated the two germline ends. Germline V CDR1 and CDR2: SNHLY, FYNNEI. CDR3 loop: CASSPRQDTWAYTF. CDR3 sequence (DNA): TGTGCCAGCAGTCCGCGTCAGGACACCTGGGCCTACACCTTC.

The gene calls are TRBV29-1 and TRBJ1-3, with 7 bases that match TRBD1. The CDR3 extends over 13 amino acids. CDR1 and CDR2 (germline): SQVTM, ANQGSEA. With V trimmed by 2 bases and J by 3 bases, 1 base remained unmatched. Here the CDR3 DNA reads TGCAGCGTTGAACAGGGGGTTGGAAACACCATATATTTT. As protein: CSVEQGVGNTIYF.

The rearrangement uses TRBV28 and TRBJ1-2, with 8 bases matching TRBD1. In germline, CDR1 is MDHEN, CDR2 SYDVKM. J lost 4 bases, V lost 6 bases, and 10 bases had no gene match. The CDR3 is 15 residues long. The CDR3 sequence is CASSLPAGGFYGYTF. CDR3 DNA sequence: TGTGCCAGCAGCCTCCCGGCAGGGGGCTTCTATGGCTACACCTTC.

V usage is TRBV7-2 and J usage is TRBJ2-1, with 10 bases matching TRBD2. This CDR3 comprises 15 residues. Unmatched junction bases numbered 6, after V lost 4 bases and J lost 6 bases. The V gene's germline CDR1 is SGHTA and CDR2 FQGNSA. CDR3 sequence: CASSSTGLAINEQFF. Here the CDR3 DNA reads TGTGCCAGCAGCTCCACGGGACTAGCGATCAATGAGCAGTTCTTC.

There are a few counts of this clone. The chain joins TRBV5-1 to TRBJ1-4; 12 positions agree with TRBD1. After removal of 5 bases from V and 3 bases from J, the junction contained 8 bases not matched to a gene. The CDR3 totals 17 residues. Germline CDR1 is SGHRS and CDR2 is YFSETQ. CDR3 bases: TGCGCCAGCAGGCGAGGGACAGGGGGCTTGTCTAATGAAAAACTGTTTTTT. Amino acid sequence: CASRRGTGGLSNEKLFF.

This chain uses TRBV11-3 with TRBJ1-6; D is unclear. The CDR3 consists of 13 residues. Trimming took 0 bases from V and 9 from J, leaving 6 bases between them. Germline values: CDR1 SGHNT, CDR2 YENEEA. The CDR3, as DNA: TGTGCCAGCAGCTTAGAGAGTGGTTCACCCCTCCACTTT. Its translation: CASSLESGSPLHF.